This TCR beta chain was sequenced in a study of siplizumab effects on memory and regulatory T cells. Study-level points and caveats: Whether the proliferating Tregs (from siplizumab cultures) were suppressive was not confirmed. Sequences below about 10^-5 frequency were poorly captured, limiting mapping of alloreactive clones.

CDR1 is GTSNPN, CDR2 SVGIG, per germline (reference sequence). CDR3 length: 12 amino acids. The V gene lost 3 bases and the J gene lost 7 bases, with 7 bases spanning the gap. In regard to this clone: Its antigen remains unidentified. Other DNA variants within this sample encode the same CDR3.

Sequencing used immunoSEQ multiplex PCR; TCRdb keeps in-frame clones, though not all of them. The sample holds 90,000 to 140,000 clones; about 92% are singletons and the top ten take 0.32%. The sequenced sample consisted of CD4+ T cells sorted from blood. The TCR sequence derives from a human donor in good health. This chain joins TRBV30 and TRBJ1-6; no clear D. The CDR3 DNA reads TGTGCCTGGAGGATGTACAATTCACCCCTCCACTTT. It specifies CAWRMYNSPLHF. The entire variable domain, with the rest obtained from reference TRBV30 and TRBJ1-6, is as follows: SQTIHQWPATLVQPVGSPLSLECTVEGTSNPNLYWYRQAAGRGLQLLFYSVGIGQISSEVPQNLSASRPQDRQFILSSKKLLLSDSGFYLCAWRMYNSPLHFGNGTRLTVT.